A single sample is the source of the 17 T cell receptor beta chains below, sequenced in a study of tumor-infiltrating lymphocytes in localized non-small cell lung cancer. Clones were read by immunoSEQ multiplex PCR, and TCRdb kept only the in-frame ones, dropping some. The sample shows approximately 7,200 clones, approximately 60% of them seen only once. The specimen was lung tumor tissue. These receptors all stem from a human donor with non-small cell lung cancer.

The chain uses TRBV11-2 and TRBJ2-3; D call uncertain. Germline CDR1 and CDR2: SGHAT and FQNNGV. V lost 2 bases to trimming and J lost 7 bases, with 10 bases between them. This CDR3 has 13 amino acids. The CDR3 nucleotides are TGTGCCAGCAGCTTAAACACGCGAAATACGCAGTATTTT. Amino acids: CASSLNTRNTQYF.

The chain has TRBV6-5 and TRBJ1-2; TRBD1 matches at 7 bases. Germline CDR1 and CDR2: MNHEY and SVGAGI. V was clipped by 5 bases and J by 6 bases; unmatched bases: 9. The CDR3 extends over 14 amino acids. CDR3 in amino acids: CASSRQGGMDGYTF. Written as DNA, the CDR3 is TGTGCCAGCAGTCGACAGGGAGGGATGGATGGCTACACCTTC.

The J gene is TRBJ2-7, the V gene TRBV6-7; D is undetermined. TRBV6-7 belongs to the ORF category, with a function that is uncertain. V was clipped by 5 bases and J by 3 bases, with 14 bases between them. This CDR3 comprises 14 residues. The CDR3 protein is CASSINPQYYEQYF. DNA for the CDR3: TGTGCCAGCAGTATCAATCCCCAATACTACGAGCAGTACTTC.

Here the CDR3 reads CASSQGVGQGDYGYTF. The CDR3, as DNA: TGCGCCAGCAGCCAAGGGGTTGGACAGGGAGATTATGGCTACACCTTC. The chain combines TRBV4-3 with TRBJ1-2, with 8 nucleotides matching TRBD1. The length of the CDR3 is 16 residues. CDR1 and CDR2 (germline): LGHNA, YSLEER. The junction had 9 bases not matched to a gene; V was cut back by 1 base and J by 5 bases.

The gene calls are TRBV6-6 and TRBJ2-7; the D is unclear. Germline V gives CDR1 MNHNY, CDR2 SVGAGI (reference sequence). Trimming took off 6 bases at V and 5 bases at J, with 14 bases between the two ends. The length of the CDR3 is 13 residues. The CDR3 here is CASSRANTDEQYF. The CDR3 DNA follows: TGTGCCAGCAGCAGAGCTAATACGGACGAGCAGTACTTC.

The rearrangement joins TRBV27 to TRBJ2-7, with a weak D call TRBD1 (5 bases). Germline V CDR1 and CDR2: MNHEY, SMNVEV (reference sequence). The CDR3 covers 13 residues. V lost 0 bases and J lost 11, with 14 bases in between. CDR3: CASSLSGREGEYF. The DNA of the CDR3 is TGTGCCAGCAGTTTATCCGGCAGGGAAGGCGAGTACTTC.

V is TRBV18 and J is TRBJ1-4; D perhaps matches TRBD1 (5 bases). Germline V gene lookup returns CDR1 KGHSH and CDR2 LQKENI. Deletions cut 2 bases from V and 8 bases from J, with 6 bases between. This CDR3 contains 12 residues. As DNA, the CDR3 is TGTGCCAGCTCACCAGAGGGGGAAAAACTGTTTTTT. It encodes CASSPEGEKLFF.

The genes are TRBV6-8 and TRBJ2-4; no firm D call. Germline CDR1 MNHGY, CDR2 SAAAGT. The CDR3 consists of 18 residues. V was trimmed by 0 bases and J by 0 bases, leaving 15 bases between them. CDR3 DNA sequence: TGTGCCAGCAGTTACTCGAGTATCGGCAGCGTAGCCAAAAACATTCAGTACTTC. Its protein is CASSYSSIGSVAKNIQYF.

For the CDR3, the DNA is TGCGCCAGCAGCTTGGGTGGGATGGACGGTGGCTACACCTTC. Protein: CASSLGGMDGGYTF. This rearrangement joins TRBV5-1 to TRBJ1-2, with no clear D. The CDR3 length is 14 residues. V dropped 0 bases and J dropped 7 bases, with 13 bases sitting between them. Germline V gene sequence: CDR1 SGHRS, CDR2 YFSETQ.

This clone was counted a few times. The V gene is TRBV7-3, the J gene TRBJ1-1; D gene ambiguous. Germline loops: CDR1 SGHTA, CDR2 FQGTGA. This CDR3 is built from 13 residues. V lost 5 bases and J lost 5, with 12 bases in between. The CDR3 sequence is CASSPSINTEAFF. CDR3 DNA: TGTGCCAGCAGCCCCTCAATAAATACTGAAGCTTTCTTT. Using reference TRBV7-3 and TRBJ1-1 for the parts outside the CDR3, the full variable domain is GAGVSQTPSNKVTEKGKYVELRCDPISGHTALYWYRQSLGQGPEFLIYFQGTGAADDSGLPNDRFFAVRPEGSVSTLKIQRTERGDSAVYLCASSPSINTEAFFGQGTRLTVV.

V is TRBV11-3 and J is TRBJ2-1; TRBD2 matches at 12 bases. CDR3 length equals 16 residues. Germline V CDR1 and CDR2: SGHNT, YENEEA. V lost 3 bases and J lost 5; bases outside the gene matches: 5. CDR3 bases: TGTGCCAGCAGCTTTGGGCTAGCGGGAGGGAACAATGAGCAGTTCTTC. Protein: CASSFGLAGGNNEQFF.

The J gene is TRBJ2-7, the V gene TRBV6-6; 7 bases map to TRBD1. V was pared by 6 bases and J by 2 bases, with 4 bases of the junction left unmatched. Germline V CDR1 and CDR2: MNHNY, SVGAGI (reference sequence). The CDR3 spans 13 residues. CDR3 sequence reads: CASSQGTAYEQYF. DNA of the CDR3: TGTGCCAGCAGCCAAGGGACAGCCTACGAGCAGTACTTC.

This clone qualifies as medium-sized. This rearrangement joins TRBV29-1 to TRBJ1-2; TRBD1 matches at 11 bases. V shed 5 bases and J 2 bases; nucleotides not matched to a gene: 1. CDR1 SQVTM and CDR2 ANQGSEA come from the germline V gene. This CDR3 has 13 residues. The CDR3 region has the DNA TGCAGCGTTCGGGACAGGGGGAACTATGGCTACACCTTC. Encoded protein: CSVRDRGNYGYTF.

The chain is built from TRBV9 and TRBJ2-7; TRBD2 aligns across 8 bases. The J segment lost 0 bases and the V segment lost 4 bases, leaving 15 bases of the junction unmatched. The germline V gene has CDR1 SGDLS and CDR2 YYNGEE. This CDR3 has 18 amino acids. In DNA, the CDR3 is TGTGCCAGCAGCCCGGGGGGGTTGCGGGTGTCGAGCTCCTACGAGCAGTACTTC. Translation: CASSPGGLRVSSSYEQYF.

This sequence joins TRBV11-3 and TRBJ2-1; 10 bases are shared with TRBD2. The length of the CDR3 is 14 residues. Per germline, CDR1 SGHNT and CDR2 YENEEA. Germline trimming cut 5 bases from V and 9 bases from J; bases unmatched to any gene: 7. The chain's CDR3 is CASSPLTSGREQFF. In DNA, the CDR3 is TGTGCCAGCAGCCCGCTGACTAGCGGGCGTGAGCAGTTCTTC.

The chain combines TRBV5-4 with TRBJ2-1; no definite D call. Trimming cost V 4 bases and J 9 bases, with 11 bases left between them. CDR3 length equals 12 residues. The V gene's germline CDR1 is SGHNT and CDR2 YYREEE (reference sequence). The CDR3 here is CASSVPLGEQFF. The CDR3 bases are TGTGCCAGCAGCGTACCCTTGGGTGAGCAGTTCTTC.

The chain couples TRBV5-1 to TRBJ1-5, with 7 bases that match TRBD1. Germline trimming cut 3 bases from V and 4 bases from J; bases unmatched to any gene: 7. CDR3 size: 15 residues. Per germline, CDR1 SGHRS and CDR2 YFSETQ. The CDR3 coding sequence is TGCGCCAGCAGCTCCGAAACAGGGGTGAATCAGCCCCAGCATTTT. This encodes CASSSETGVNQPQHF.